Listed below are T cell receptor beta chains from one sample, sequenced in a study of control samples from healthy donors and cancer patients. Profiling relied on immunoSEQ multiplex PCR, and the TCRdb table lists in-frame clones only, not all of them. Among some 150,000 clones, 94% were seen once, and the ten largest hold around 13%. The specimen sequenced was PBMCs. These receptors were obtained from a man aged 55 to 70 with colorectal cancer. The conserved cysteine and the conserved F or W are not part of the CDR3 here.

v_gene: TRBV7-2
j_gene: TRBJ2-3
CDR3aa: ASRPTSGFITDTQY

v_gene: TRBV7-9
j_gene: TRBJ2-1
CDR3aa: ASSLVLAGAAWGNEQF

v_gene: TRBV13
j_gene: TRBJ1-1
CDR3aa: ASSLRSNTEAF

v_gene: TRBV6-2/TRBV6-3
j_gene: TRBJ2-3
CDR3aa: ASSPGSGADTQY

v_gene: TRBV14
j_gene: TRBJ2-5
CDR3aa: ASRRLAGVSRQETQY

v_gene: TRBV6-5
j_gene: TRBJ2-4
CDR3aa: ASSYDRVGNIQY

v_gene: TRBV6-4
j_gene: TRBJ2-3
CDR3aa: ASSFSDTDTQY

v_gene: TRBV29-1
j_gene: TRBJ1-1
CDR3aa: SVELLNTEAF

v_gene: TRBV19
j_gene: TRBJ2-3
CDR3aa: ASSLGLPNTDTQY

v_gene: TRBV4-1
j_gene: TRBJ1-2
CDR3aa: ASSLDGQGDYGYT

v_gene: TRBV6-5
j_gene: TRBJ2-3
CDR3aa: ASLSGGNTDTQY

v_gene: TRBV7-2
j_gene: TRBJ1-6
CDR3aa: ASSLAGGGNSPLH

v_gene: TRBV7-2
j_gene: TRBJ1-1
CDR3aa: ASSSRTLMNTEAF

v_gene: TRBV30
j_gene: TRBJ2-7
CDR3aa: AWSVLGKGEQY

v_gene: TRBV6-1
j_gene: TRBJ2-1
CDR3aa: ASSEWGPRGGFNEQF

v_gene: TRBV7-9
j_gene: TRBJ2-5
CDR3aa: ASSSGVGGETQY

v_gene: TRBV19
j_gene: TRBJ2-2
CDR3aa: ASSFGGELF

v_gene: TRBV4-2
j_gene: TRBJ1-4
CDR3aa: ASSQGQGAGSEKLF

v_gene: TRBV19
j_gene: TRBJ1-2
CDR3aa: ASIAGQRSYGYT

v_gene: TRBV5-1
j_gene: TRBJ1-4
CDR3aa: ASSLGGGGEKLF

v_gene: TRBV6-4
j_gene: TRBJ2-7
CDR3aa: ASSVEAGGFYEQY

v_gene: TRBV19
j_gene: TRBJ1-1
CDR3aa: ASSQGTTGVAEAF

v_gene: TRBV3-1/TRBV3-2
j_gene: TRBJ2-1
CDR3aa: ASSQWKGLAYNEQF

v_gene: TRBV23-1
j_gene: TRBJ2-7
CDR3aa: ASSQSKKGVPYEQY

v_gene: TRBV5-1
j_gene: TRBJ2-3
CDR3aa: ASRLDRGTDTQY

v_gene: TRBV18
j_gene: TRBJ2-7
CDR3aa: ASSPPGGGPSSYEQY

v_gene: TRBV10-3
j_gene: TRBJ2-1
CDR3aa: AISEWTSGGAREQF

v_gene: TRBV3-1/TRBV3-2
j_gene: TRBJ2-4
CDR3aa: ASSPRNRDRGNIQY

v_gene: TRBV28
j_gene: TRBJ1-2
CDR3aa: ASSSSTLTGAGYT

v_gene: TRBV30
j_gene: TRBJ2-3
CDR3aa: AWREGGGRDTQY

v_gene: TRBV6-1
j_gene: TRBJ1-2
CDR3aa: ASSEGQAPNYGYT

v_gene: TRBV19
j_gene: TRBJ2-3
CDR3aa: ASRPDRSTDTQY

v_gene: TRBV6-4
j_gene: TRBJ2-7
CDR3aa: ASSDSRRCPDEQY

v_gene: TRBV18
j_gene: TRBJ2-4
CDR3aa: ASSPTHTLGAKNIQY

v_gene: TRBV6-5
j_gene: TRBJ2-6
CDR3aa: ASSPASGANVLT

v_gene: TRBV25-1
j_gene: TRBJ2-7
CDR3aa: ASSPNLQGGQY

v_gene: TRBV10-1
j_gene: TRBJ2-1
CDR3aa: ASSDLGQGATNEQF

v_gene: TRBV9
j_gene: TRBJ2-1
CDR3aa: ASRSSYNEQF

v_gene: TRBV19
j_gene: TRBJ1-2
CDR3aa: ASRSQSAYGYT

v_gene: TRBV7-6
j_gene: TRBJ2-1
CDR3aa: ASSPPVGTSGGNEQF

v_gene: TRBV6-6
j_gene: TRBJ1-2
CDR3aa: ASSSGQQNYGYT

v_gene: TRBV6-2/TRBV6-3
j_gene: TRBJ1-5
CDR3aa: ASSPLETTQPQH

v_gene: TRBV28
j_gene: TRBJ1-5
CDR3aa: ASSPATGAANQPQH

v_gene: TRBV2
j_gene: TRBJ1-2
CDR3aa: ASRDGTRMLVGGYT

v_gene: TRBV20-1
j_gene: TRBJ2-7
CDR3aa: SASSGGTYEQY

v_gene: TRBV5-1
j_gene: TRBJ1-4
CDR3aa: ASSLGAAATDEKLF

v_gene: TRBV7-2
j_gene: TRBJ1-4
CDR3aa: ASSFDRAREKLF

v_gene: TRBV10-3
j_gene: TRBJ2-2
CDR3aa: AISESTGAGELF

v_gene: TRBV19
j_gene: TRBJ1-2
CDR3aa: ASSIDPPGTGNGYT

v_gene: TRBV4-3
j_gene: TRBJ1-2
CDR3aa: ASSHKDRPNYGYT

v_gene: TRBV2
j_gene: TRBJ1-5
CDR3aa: ASTGQGRQPQH

v_gene: TRBV12-3/TRBV12-4
j_gene: TRBJ1-5
CDR3aa: ASSLARNQPQH

v_gene: TRBV2
j_gene: TRBJ1-2
CDR3aa: ASSSRGFPARGYT

v_gene: TRBV7-2
j_gene: TRBJ1-3
CDR3aa: ASAGKSGNTIY

v_gene: TRBV12-3/TRBV12-4
j_gene: TRBJ1-1
CDR3aa: ASSSWGVTEAF